These 29 T cell receptor beta chains were sequenced from one sample in a study of type 1 and type 2 diabetes patients. Amplification started from genomic DNA. Multiplex PCR with 30 forward and 13 reverse primers amplified the TCR beta CDR3. TCRdb analysed the multiplex PCR reads with MiXCR anew, one entry per CDR3 protein. Of about 270,000 distinct CDR3 sequences detected, over 45% appear once; the ten largest clones hold approximately 14%. The sample was peripheral blood mononuclear cells (PBMCs). The receptors come from a man between 18 and 35 years old with type 2 diabetes.

Turning to this clonotype: The junction shows a germline mismatch at one end, possibly a read error. As DNA, the CDR3 is TGTGCCAGCACTTTAACAGGGCCGGGCTCCTACGAGCAGTACTTC. It translates to CASTLTGPGSYEQYF. This chain links TRBV27 with TRBJ2-7, with D possibly being TRBD1 (6 bases). The CDR3 has 15 amino acids. Per germline, CDR1 MNHEY and CDR2 SMNVEV (reference sequence).

This clonotype was recorded a few times. The chain uses TRBV20-1 and TRBJ1-2; 7 bases are a match to TRBD1. Germline V gene sequence: CDR1 DFQATT, CDR2 SNEGSKA (reference sequence). This CDR3 is built from 15 residues. The V gene end was trimmed by 5 bases and the J gene end by 8 bases; junction bases not matched to a gene: 17. The CDR3 nucleotides read TGCAGTGCTCCAAGCCGACAGGGATCAGGGAGCGGCTACACCTTC. It specifies CSAPSRQGSGSGYTF.

The gene calls are TRBV12-3 or TRBV12-4 and TRBJ2-5; 8 bases are a match to TRBD2. The J call may be faulty, since TRBJ2-1 better matches the DNA end. This CDR3 has 13 residues. CDR3 coding DNA: TGTGCCATCGGGAGCGGGGGAGGCAATGAGCAGTTCTTC. Protein: CAIGSGGGNEQFF.

Note on this clonotype: One junction end does not reproduce the germline sequence, and a read error may be involved. V gene TRBV20-1 combines with J gene TRBJ1-1; 9 bases agree with TRBD1. Germline V lookup: CDR1 DFQATT, CDR2 SNEGSKA (reference sequence). CDR3 length: 17 residues. The CDR3 region is CSARGILQGARSTKAFF. CDR3 in DNA: TGCAGTGCTAGAGGTATACTACAGGGGGCGCGGAGCACTAAAGCTTTCTTT.

The chain links TRBV9 to TRBJ1-2, with a tentative D call TRBD1 (5 bases). Germline-derived CDR1 and CDR2 are SGDLS and YYNGEE. This CDR3 is built from 14 residues. Between the trimmed V and J ends, which lost 4 bases and 2 bases, there was a span of 12 bases. CDR3 in amino acids: CASSFGGGNYGYTF. CDR3 DNA: TGTGCCAGCAGCTTTGGTGGGGGAAACTATGGCTACACCTTC.

The chain is built from TRBV6-5 and TRBJ2-7; D possibly corresponds to TRBD1 (6 bases). Per the germline V gene, CDR1 is MNHEY and CDR2 is SVGAGI. The V and J ends lost 2 bases and 6 bases respectively, with 11 bases between them. CDR3 size: 13 residues. CDR3 sequence: CASSYRPGAEQYF. Here the CDR3 DNA reads TGTGCCAGCAGTTACAGGCCAGGGGCCGAGCAGTACTTC.

V and J are TRBV4-1 and TRBJ2-7; no clear D. The CDR3 runs 12 residues. Trimming pared 0 bases from V and 5 bases from J, leaving 5 bases between. Per germline, CDR1 MGHRA and CDR2 YSYEKL. CDR3 sequence reads: CASSQDANEQYF. Written as DNA, the CDR3 is TGCGCCAGCAGCCAAGATGCCAACGAGCAGTACTTC.

The CDR3 DNA sequence: TGCAGTGCTAGAGCCGGACAGATCGCTGAAGCTTTCTTT. Translating it yields CSARAGQIAEAFF. The rearrangement uses TRBV20-1 and TRBJ1-1; D is possibly TRBD1 (6 bases). Trimming pared 1 base from V and 6 bases from J, leaving 12 bases between. Germline V lookup: CDR1 DFQATT, CDR2 SNEGSKA (reference sequence). The CDR3 has 13 amino acids.

The CDR3 sequence: CASSVGRESSYEQYF. The CDR3 bases are TGTGCCAGCAGCGTAGGGCGGGAGAGCTCCTACGAGCAGTACTTC. V is TRBV9 and J is TRBJ2-7; 7 bases map to TRBD2. Trimming removed 0 bases from V and 0 bases from J; junction bases left unmatched: 3. The CDR3 runs 15 residues. Germline CDR1 reads SGDLS; CDR2 reads YYNGEE.

In DNA form, the CDR3 reads TGTGCCAGCAGCGCCGGCGGGACAGGTGCTTTCGAGCAGTACTTC. It yields the protein CASSAGGTGAFEQYF. The chain recombines TRBV28 with TRBJ2-7; 8 bases fit TRBD1. V lost 6 bases, J lost 6 bases, and 13 bases stayed unmatched. Per germline, CDR1 MDHEN and CDR2 SYDVKM. This CDR3 has 15 amino acids.

The rearrangement links TRBV4-1 to TRBJ2-1; TRBD2 agrees at 9 bases. This CDR3 has 14 residues. With 2 bases clipped from V and 6 bases from J, the junction kept 2 bases outside the gene matches. Germline V gene data show CDR1 as MGHRA and CDR2 as YSYEKL. The CDR3 DNA reads as TGCGCCAGCAGCCAACGGCGGGGGGGCAATGAGCAGTTCTTC. Amino acids: CASSQRRGGNEQFF.

The table lists this clonotype with a count of one. This chain uses TRBV7-2 with TRBJ1-1; a possible D gene is TRBD1 (5 bases). Germline loops: CDR1 SGHTA, CDR2 FQGNSA. CDR3 length: 13 amino acids. Trimming pared 5 bases from V and 4 bases from J, leaving 11 bases between. The CDR3 region has the DNA TGTGCCAGCAGCGCGGAACAGGTCACTGAAGCTTTCTTT. This sequence encodes CASSAEQVTEAFF.

The V gene is TRBV7-8, the J gene TRBJ2-3; D is possibly TRBD1 (6 bases). This CDR3 has 15 amino acids. The germline V gene encodes CDR1 SGHVS and CDR2 FQNEAQ. The V end was cut by 5 bases, the J end by 3 bases, with 15 bases between. CDR3 region: CASSTRTDVTDTQYF. CDR3 coding DNA: TGTGCCAGCAGCACCAGGACAGATGTTACAGATACGCAGTATTTT.

The chain links TRBV4-3 to TRBJ2-1; TRBD1 is a possible D gene (6 bases). Germline lookup yields CDR1 LGHNA and CDR2 YSLEER. Deletions cut 2 bases from V and 6 bases from J, with 11 bases between. CDR3 length: 14 amino acids. The CDR3 protein is CASSQNRVRNEQFF. In DNA form, the CDR3 reads TGCGCCAGCAGCCAAAACAGGGTTCGCAATGAGCAGTTCTTC.

This clonotype was seen a few times. This chain joins TRBV4-2 and TRBJ1-2; 11 bases match TRBD1. This CDR3 region has 14 residues. CDR1 is LGHNA and CDR2 is YNFKEQ in the germline V gene. V lost 4 bases, J lost 7 bases, and 5 bases stayed unmatched. This chain's CDR3 is CASSPLGTGGGYTF. Written as DNA, the CDR3 is TGTGCCAGCAGCCCCCTCGGGACAGGGGGTGGCTACACCTTC.

By its share, this clonotype is medium-sized. This chain links TRBV30 with TRBJ1-6; 8 positions match TRBD1. CDR1 and CDR2 (germline): GTSNPN, SVGIG (reference sequence). After removal of 1 base from V and 6 bases from J, the junction contained 2 bases not matched to a gene. There are 14 residues in the CDR3. For the CDR3, the DNA is TGTGCCTGGAGTGAAGGACAGGGTAATTCACCCCTCCACTTT. Encoded protein: CAWSEGQGNSPLHF.

This clonotype came up once. A junction boundary mismatches the germline segment, possibly from a read error. This chain connects TRBV5-1 to TRBJ2-7; 8 bases are shared with TRBD1. The CDR3 length is 15 residues. Germline CDR1 SGHRS, CDR2 YFSETQ. The CDR3 sequence is CASSAQGAKAYEQYF. The CDR3 coding sequence is TGTGCCAGCAGTGCCCAGGGGGCGAAGGCCTACGAGCAGTACTTC.

The chain joins TRBV5-1 to TRBJ2-3; 12 nucleotides agree with TRBD1. Germline V lookup: CDR1 SGHRS, CDR2 YFSETQ. The trim removed 4 bases at V and 4 bases at J, leaving 7 bases unmatched. There are 16 residues in the CDR3. The CDR3 is CASSRTGTGGADTQYF. As DNA, the CDR3 is TGCGCCAGCAGCAGAACCGGGACAGGGGGCGCAGATACGCAGTATTTT.

The chain couples TRBV2 to TRBJ2-2; tentatively, D is TRBD1 or TRBD2 (5 bases each). The ends were cut back, 8 bases at V and 6 bases at J, with 16 bases in the middle. CDR3 length: 14 residues. Germline-derived CDR1 and CDR2 are SNHLY and FYNNEI. The CDR3, as DNA: TGTGCCAGCCTCTTGACCCTGGGGGCCGGGGAGCTGTTTTTT. Translation gives CASLLTLGAGELFF.

This chain joins TRBV19 and TRBJ2-1; D might be TRBD1 or TRBD2, each matching 5 bases. The CDR3 has 15 residues. V lost 6 bases, J lost 10 bases, and 22 bases lay in between. Germline V CDR1 and CDR2: LNHDA, SQIVND (reference sequence). The CDR3 sequence: CASRQEAGTLAEQFF. In DNA, the CDR3 is TGTGCCAGTAGACAGGAGGCAGGTACGTTGGCCGAGCAGTTCTTC.

The chain couples TRBV11-2 to TRBJ2-5; D unresolved. V lost 5 bases to trimming and J lost 2 bases, with 9 bases between them. The CDR3 has 13 amino acids. Germline lookup yields CDR1 SGHAT and CDR2 FQNNGV. The CDR3 DNA reads as TGTGCCAGCAGCCCCCCATCACAAGAGACCCAGTACTTC. It specifies CASSPPSQETQYF. Filled out from reference TRBV11-2 and TRBJ2-5, the complete variable domain reads EAGVAQSPRYKIIEKRQSVAFWCNPISGHATLYWYQQILGQGPKLLIQFQNNGVVDDSQLPKDRFSAERLKGVDSTLKIQPAKLEDSAVYLCASSPPSQETQYFGPGTRLLVL.

With respect to this clonotype: A read error is likely, as this CDR3 ends without the conserved phenylalanine or tryptophan. The chain uses TRBV7-2 and TRBJ2-5; maybe TRBD1 (5 bases). Trimming took 8 bases from V and 2 from J, leaving 18 bases between them. The CDR3 contains 15 residues. Germline lookup yields CDR1 SGHTA and CDR2 FQGNSA. This chain's CDR3 is CASRSSTGRQETQYC. Here the CDR3 DNA reads TGTGCCAGCCGCAGTTCAACAGGCAGACAAGAGACCCAGTACTGC.

This chain connects TRBV20-1 to TRBJ2-7; 10 nucleotides align to TRBD2. The tail of the sequence fits TRBJ2-1 better, so the J call may be wrong. This CDR3 has 18 residues. Germline values: CDR1 DFQATT, CDR2 SNEGSKA (reference sequence). CDR3 bases: TGCAGTGCTAGAGAAGGGAGCGGGAGGGCACGTTCCTACAATGAGCAGTTCTTC. It translates to CSAREGSGRARSYNEQFF.

The rearrangement uses TRBV9 and TRBJ2-1; 8 bases map to TRBD1. Germline V gene lookup returns CDR1 SGDLS and CDR2 YYNGEE. Trimming cost V 4 bases and J 0 bases; bases outside gene matches: 6. The CDR3 spans 16 residues. In DNA, the CDR3 is TGTGCCAGCAGCAGACAGGGGTCCAGCTCCTACAATGAGCAGTTCTTC. It yields the protein CASSRQGSSSYNEQFF.

This rearrangement joins TRBV12-3 or TRBV12-4 to TRBJ2-7; D is perhaps TRBD2 (5 bases). This CDR3 region has 12 residues. The germline V and J ends were trimmed by 11 bases and 2 bases, with 13 bases remaining between them. The CDR3 DNA is TGTGCCGTCCTCGGAGGCCCCTACGAGCAGTACTTC. This sequence encodes CAVLGGPYEQYF.

In regard to this clonotype: With a much larger clone just one base away, this may be a read error. This is likely a read error, given that the CDR3 carries no conserved phenylalanine or tryptophan at its end. The V and J genes are TRBV15 and TRBJ1-4, with TRBD1 matching 9 bases. The CDR3 runs to 15 residues. The germline CDR1 and CDR2 sequences are LNHNV and YYDKDF (reference sequence). The V gene end was trimmed by 3 bases and the J gene end by 10 bases; junction bases not matched to a gene: 9. CDR3: CATSSDRDRVGKLFL. The CDR3 DNA is TGTGCCACCAGCAGTGACCGGGACAGGGTTGGAAAACTGTTTCTT.

In its sample, this clonotype was seen many times. The V call is TRBV14, the J call TRBJ2-5; 7 bases fit TRBD2. Germline V CDR1 and CDR2: SGHDN, FVKESK. CDR3 length: 13 residues. V trimming: 4 bases; J trimming: 5 bases; junction bases outside the gene matches: 4. The CDR3 DNA reads as TGTGCCAGCAGCCCCTCCGGGGGGGAGACCCAGTACTTC. Protein product: CASSPSGGETQYF.

This chain connects TRBV2 to TRBJ2-7, with D perhaps matching TRBD1 (6 bases). The V end was cut by 6 bases, the J end by 7 bases, with 10 bases between. CDR1 and CDR2 (germline): SNHLY, FYNNEI. The length of the CDR3 is 11 residues. In DNA, the CDR3 is TGTGCCAGCAGGGGGGCAGGAGAGCAGTACTTC. Encoded protein: CASRGAGEQYF.

V is TRBV20-1 and J is TRBJ1-1; TRBD1 aligns across 10 bases. Per germline, CDR1 DFQATT and CDR2 SNEGSKA (reference sequence). V gave up 7 bases and J gave up 4 bases; unmatched junction bases: 9. The CDR3 is made up of 14 amino acids. The CDR3 DNA is TGCAGTGTTGAACCCCGGGACAGGGGCACTGAAGCTTTCTTT. Translated: CSVEPRDRGTEAFF.